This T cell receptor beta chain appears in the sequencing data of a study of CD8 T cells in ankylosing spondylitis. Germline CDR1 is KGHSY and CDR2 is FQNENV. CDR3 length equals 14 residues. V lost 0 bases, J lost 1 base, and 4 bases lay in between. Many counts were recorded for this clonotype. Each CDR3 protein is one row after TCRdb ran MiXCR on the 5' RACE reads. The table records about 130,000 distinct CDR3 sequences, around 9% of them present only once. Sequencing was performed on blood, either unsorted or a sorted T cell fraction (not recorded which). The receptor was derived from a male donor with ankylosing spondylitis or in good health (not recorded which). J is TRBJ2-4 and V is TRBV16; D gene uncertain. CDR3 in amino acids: CASSQSGAKNIQYF. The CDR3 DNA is TGTGCCAGCAGCCAATCAGGGGCCAAAAACATTCAGTACTTC. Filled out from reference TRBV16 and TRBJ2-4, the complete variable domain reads GEEVAQTPKHLVRGEGQKAKLYCAPIKGHSYVFWYQQVLKNEFKFLISFQNENVFDETGMPKERFSAKCLPNSPCSLEIQATKLEDSAVYFCASSQSGAKNIQYFGAGTRLSVL.